This T cell receptor (beta chain) was observed in a study of blood T cell repertoires in COVID-19. Study information: Samples came from the United States, Italy and Spain, spanning acute and convalescent COVID-19. PBMCs, B-cell-depleted T cells, or T cells provided the cDNA or gDNA that made up the material.

After removal of 8 bases from V and 0 bases from J, the junction contained 6 bases not matched to a gene. There are 15 residues in the CDR3. In germline, CDR1 is MDHEN, CDR2 SYDVKM. As handled by the study authors: Reference gene primer amplification yielded estimated nucleated cell counts. Here immunoSEQ multiplex PCR was the method, and the copy in TCRdb shows in-frame clones only, minus some. That table supplies the V and J calls and clone size; D and trimming were determined from the DNA. The table records roughly 85,000 clones, roughly 89% of them present only once. The specimen was peripheral blood. V is TRBV28 and J is TRBJ2-2, with TRBD1 matching over 7 bases. The sequence was obtained from a man aged 50 to 60 with active or convalescent COVID-19. As DNA, the CDR3 is TGTGCCAGCCAGGACAGGACGACGAACACCGGGGAGCTGTTTTTT. It yields the protein CASQDRTTNTGELFF.